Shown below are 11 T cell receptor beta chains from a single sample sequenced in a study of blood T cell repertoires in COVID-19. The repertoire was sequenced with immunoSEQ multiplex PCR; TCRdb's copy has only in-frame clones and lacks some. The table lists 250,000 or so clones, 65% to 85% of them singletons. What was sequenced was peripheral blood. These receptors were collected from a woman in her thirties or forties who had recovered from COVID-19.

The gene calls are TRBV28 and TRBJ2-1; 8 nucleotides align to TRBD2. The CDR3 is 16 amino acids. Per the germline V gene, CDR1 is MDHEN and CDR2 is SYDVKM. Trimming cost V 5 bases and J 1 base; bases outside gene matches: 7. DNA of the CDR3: TGTGCCAGCAGTGTACCCGGGGGGGGTTCCTACAATGAGCAGTTCTTC. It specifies CASSVPGGGSYNEQFF.

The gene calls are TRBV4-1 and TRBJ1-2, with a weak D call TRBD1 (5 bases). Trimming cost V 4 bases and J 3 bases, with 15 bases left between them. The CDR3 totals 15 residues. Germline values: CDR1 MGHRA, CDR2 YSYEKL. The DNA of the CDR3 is TGCGCCAGCAGCCGAGGTGTAGGGGAAGACTATGGCTACACCTTC. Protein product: CASSRGVGEDYGYTF.

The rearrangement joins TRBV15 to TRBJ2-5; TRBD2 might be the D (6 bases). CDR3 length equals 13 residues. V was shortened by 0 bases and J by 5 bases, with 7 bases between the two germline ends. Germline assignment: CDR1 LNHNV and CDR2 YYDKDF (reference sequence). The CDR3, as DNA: TGTGCCACCAGCAGAGACCGGGGGGAGACCCAGTACTTC. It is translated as CATSRDRGETQYF.

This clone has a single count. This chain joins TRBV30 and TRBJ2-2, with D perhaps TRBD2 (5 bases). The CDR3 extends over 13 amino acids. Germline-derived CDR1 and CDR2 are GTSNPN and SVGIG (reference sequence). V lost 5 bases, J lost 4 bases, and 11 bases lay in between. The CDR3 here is CAWGRGSTGELFF. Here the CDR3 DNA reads TGTGCCTGGGGGAGAGGTAGCACCGGGGAGCTGTTTTTT.

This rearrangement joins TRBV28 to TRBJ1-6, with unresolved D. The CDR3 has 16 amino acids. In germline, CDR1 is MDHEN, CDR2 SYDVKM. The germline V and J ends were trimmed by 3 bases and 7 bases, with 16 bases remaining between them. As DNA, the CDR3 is TGTGCCAGCAGTTTGGAGGTACTAAGCAACAATTCACCCCTCCACTTT. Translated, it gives CASSLEVLSNNSPLHF.

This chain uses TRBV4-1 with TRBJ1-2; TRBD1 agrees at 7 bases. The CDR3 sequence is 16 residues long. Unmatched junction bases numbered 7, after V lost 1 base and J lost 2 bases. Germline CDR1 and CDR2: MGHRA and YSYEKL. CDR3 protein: CASSQGWGDRNYGYTF. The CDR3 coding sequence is TGCGCCAGCAGCCAAGGCTGGGGGGACAGAAACTATGGCTACACCTTC.

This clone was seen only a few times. This chain's CDR3 is CAWSPGNTIYF. CDR3 nucleotides: TGTGCCTGGAGTCCGGGAAACACCATATATTTT. The rearrangement uses TRBV30 and TRBJ1-3; the D is unclear. CDR1 and CDR2 (germline): GTSNPN, SVGIG (reference sequence). V was shortened by 2 bases and J by 4 bases, with 3 bases between the two germline ends. CDR3 size: 11 residues.

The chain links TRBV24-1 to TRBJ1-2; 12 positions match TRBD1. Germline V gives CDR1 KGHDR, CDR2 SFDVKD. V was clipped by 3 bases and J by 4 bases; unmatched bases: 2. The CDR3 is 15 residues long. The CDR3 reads CATSDPGQGAYGYTF. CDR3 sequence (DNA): TGTGCCACCAGTGATCCGGGACAGGGGGCCTATGGCTACACCTTC.

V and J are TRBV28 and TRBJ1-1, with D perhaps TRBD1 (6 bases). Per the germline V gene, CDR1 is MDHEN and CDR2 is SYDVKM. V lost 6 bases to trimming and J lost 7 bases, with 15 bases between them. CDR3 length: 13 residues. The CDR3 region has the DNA TGTGCCAGCAGCGACGGACGGACAGATGAAGCTTTCTTT. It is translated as CASSDGRTDEAFF.

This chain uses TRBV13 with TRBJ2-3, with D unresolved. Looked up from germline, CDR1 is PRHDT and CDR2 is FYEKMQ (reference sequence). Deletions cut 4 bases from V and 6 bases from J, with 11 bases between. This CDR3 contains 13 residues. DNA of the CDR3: TGTGCCAGCAGCTCCCGGTTACCGGATACGCAGTATTTT. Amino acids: CASSSRLPDTQYF.

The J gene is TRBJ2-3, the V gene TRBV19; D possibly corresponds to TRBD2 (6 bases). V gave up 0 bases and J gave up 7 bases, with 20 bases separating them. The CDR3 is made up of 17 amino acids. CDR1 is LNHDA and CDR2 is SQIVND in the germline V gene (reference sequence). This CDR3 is CASSIEAHGTPTYTQYF. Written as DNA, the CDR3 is TGTGCCAGTAGTATAGAGGCCCATGGGACTCCTACCTATACGCAGTATTTT. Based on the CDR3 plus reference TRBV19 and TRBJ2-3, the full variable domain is DGGITQSPKYLFRKEGQNVTLSCEQNLNHDAMYWYRQDPGQGLRLIYYSQIVNDFQKGDIAEGYSVSREKKESFPLTVTSAQKNPTAFYLCASSIEAHGTPTYTQYFGPGTRLTVL.